The entry that follows covers one TCR beta chain sequence. Its target is unknown. Repertoires were generated with immunoSEQ multiplex PCR, while TCRdb's copy carries only in-frame clones and drops some. The sample yields about 69,000 clones, over 65% seen once. The data are from a study of OX40 agonist ivuxolimab in advanced cancers. Study-wide background: Every patient in dose escalation had hepatocellular carcinoma, melanoma, renal cell or head and neck cancer. At about 81% male, the cohort had a mean age of roughly 60 years, ranging from roughly 20 to 85. Antecedent anti-PD-1, anti-PD-L1 or anti-CTLA-4 therapy was permissible, with roughly 40% having received some.

Study-level results: Relative to CD4+, CD8+ T cells held more expanded clones on average.

The origin of this receptor is an adult with an advanced solid tumor such as melanoma, head and neck, liver or kidney cancer. Source: CD4+ or CD8+ T cells sorted from blood, taken in a trial of the OX40 agonist ivuxolimab.

The chain's CDR3 is CASSLVGPTGTGRTDTQYF. CDR3 in DNA: TGTGCCAGCAGCTTAGTAGGCCCAACCGGGACAGGGAGAACAGATACGCAGTATTTT. The chain has TRBV7-6 and TRBJ2-3; TRBD1 aligns across 9 bases. The CDR3 contains 19 residues. Germline assignment: CDR1 SGHVS and CDR2 FNYEAQ. J was trimmed by 3 bases and V by 1 base; bases with no gene match: 14.